This is a list of T cell receptor beta chains from one sample in a study of T-cell reconstitution after alpha-beta-depleted transplantation in children. TCRdb processed the PCR reads anew with MiXCR; each CDR3 protein has one entry. The table includes 110,000 or so distinct CDR3 sequences, approximately 6% detected once. The material sequenced was PBMCs, mostly from graft donor cells, taken 360 days after TCRalphabeta/CD19-depleted stem cell transplant. The receptors were gathered from a male patient between 2 and 10 years old who had a stem cell transplant for acute lymphoblastic leukemia, so the T cells may come from the graft donor. The CDR3 runs from the conserved cysteine through the conserved F or W. The D gene is left open where the match is weak. Size tells how often a clone was seen (once, few, many) or the class of an expanded clone, and some rows leave it out.

TRBV27	TRBJ2-7	TRBD1	few	CASGAGGRYEQYF	TGTGCCAGCGGGGCAGGGGGACGCTACGAGCAGTACTTC
TRBV29-1	TRBJ2-5	TRBD1	NA	CSVEGGQGARETQYF	TGCAGCGTTGAGGGGGGACAGGGGGCTAGGGAGACCCAGTACTTC
TRBV27	TRBJ2-7	NA	NA	CASSLIGGWAYEQYF	TGTGCCAGCAGTTTAATCGGGGGTTGGGCCTACGAGCAGTACTTC
TRBV20-1	TRBJ1-1	NA	NA	CSARVRAGKAFF	TGCAGTGCTAGAGTACGGGCAGGGAAAGCTTTCTTT
TRBV25-1	TRBJ2-1	TRBD2	many	CASSDRTHWGGYNEQFF	TGTGCCAGCAGTGACCGAACCCACTGGGGGGGTTACAATGAGCAGTTCTTC
TRBV25-1	TRBJ2-7	NA	many	CASIWVSLETYEQYF	TGTGCCAGCATTTGGGTTTCTCTGGAAACCTACGAGCAGTACTTC
TRBV6-5	TRBJ1-2	TRBD1	many	CASSYRSWDRKFYGYTF	TGTGCCAGCAGTTACCGGTCTTGGGACAGGAAGTTCTATGGCTACACCTTC
TRBV4-3	TRBJ1-5	NA	many	CASSQGVYSNQPQHF	TGCGCCAGCAGCCAAGGGGTATATAGCAATCAGCCCCAGCATTTT
TRBV7-8	TRBJ2-7	NA	few	CASSLHGGEQYF	TGTGCCAGCAGCCTGCATGGGGGCGAGCAGTACTTC
TRBV7-8	TRBJ2-1	TRBD1	many	CASSLFYPGQVLYNEQFF	TGTGCCAGCAGCTTGTTCTACCCGGGACAGGTCCTATACAATGAGCAGTTCTTC
TRBV19	TRBJ2-2	NA	NA	CASSTSSNGELFF	TGTGCCAGTAGTACGTCTTCTAACGGGGAGCTGTTTTTT
TRBV20-1	TRBJ2-3	NA	many	CSASSLGRPTDTQYF	TGCAGTGCTAGTAGTTTGGGGAGGCCCACAGATACGCAGTATTTT
TRBV24-1	TRBJ2-3	NA	many	CATSDLEGLDTQYF	TGTGCCACCAGTGATTTGGAGGGTTTGGATACGCAGTATTTT
TRBV7-9	TRBJ2-7	NA	many	CASSLTDSYEQYF	TGTGCCAGCAGTTTGACGGATTCCTACGAGCAGTACTTC
TRBV24-1	TRBJ2-1	NA	many	CATSDPRGAYFF	TGTGCCACCAGTGACCCGAGAGGGGCTTACTTCTTC
TRBV5-1	TRBJ2-7	NA	NA	CASSLVPTAYEQYF	TGCGCCAGCAGCTTGGTACCGACTGCCTACGAGCAGTACTTC
TRBV27	TRBJ2-7	NA	many	CASSFGHLYEQYF	TGTGCCAGCAGTTTTGGACACCTCTACGAGCAGTACTTC
TRBV9	TRBJ2-7	NA	few	CASSVGGPEQYF	TGTGCCAGCAGCGTCGGCGGCCCGGAGCAGTACTTC
TRBV4-3	TRBJ1-2	TRBD1	NA	CASSQGRGQGEGYTF	TGCGCCAGCAGCCAAGGGCGAGGACAGGGAGAGGGCTACACCTTC
TRBV29-1	TRBJ2-7	NA	few	CSVLGGEQYF	TGCAGCGTATTAGGGGGGGAGCAGTACTTC
TRBV27	TRBJ2-7	TRBD1	many	CASSYQDRGLHEQYF	TGTGCCAGCAGTTATCAGGACAGGGGGCTTCACGAGCAGTACTTC
TRBV4-3	TRBJ1-2	TRBD1	many	CASSQSTGFDGYTF	TGCGCCAGCAGCCAATCGACAGGGTTCGATGGCTACACCTTC
TRBV9	TRBJ2-7	NA	NA	CASSSRPSYEQYF	TGTGCCAGCAGCTCCCGTCCCTCCTACGAGCAGTACTTC
TRBV2	TRBJ1-1	NA	NA	CASSSTNTEAFF	TGTGCCAGCAGTTCCACGAACACTGAAGCTTTCTTT